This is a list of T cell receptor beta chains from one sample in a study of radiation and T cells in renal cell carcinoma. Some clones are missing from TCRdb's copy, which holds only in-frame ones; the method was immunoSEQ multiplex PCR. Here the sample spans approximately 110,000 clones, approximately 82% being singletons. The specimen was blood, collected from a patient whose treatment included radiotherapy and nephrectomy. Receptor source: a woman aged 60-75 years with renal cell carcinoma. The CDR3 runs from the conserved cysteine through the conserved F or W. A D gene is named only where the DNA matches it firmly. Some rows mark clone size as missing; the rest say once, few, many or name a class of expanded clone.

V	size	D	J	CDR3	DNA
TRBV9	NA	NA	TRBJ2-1	CASSGGLPEQFF	TGTGCCAGCAGCGGCGGACTACCGGAGCAGTTCTTC
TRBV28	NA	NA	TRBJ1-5	CASSSLSRQARQPQHF	TGTGCCAGCAGTTCCCTAAGCAGACAGGCGAGACAGCCCCAGCATTTT
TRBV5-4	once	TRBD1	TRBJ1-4	CASSLVLGTGDEKLFF	TGTGCCAGCAGCTTGGTTCTCGGGACAGGGGATGAAAAACTGTTTTTT
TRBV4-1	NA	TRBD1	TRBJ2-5	CASSHLFSGQGQETQYF	TGCGCCAGCAGCCACCTCTTTTCGGGACAGGGTCAAGAGACCCAGTACTTC
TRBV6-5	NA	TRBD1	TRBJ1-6	CASSRGTEGSPLHF	TGTGCCAGCAGCCGAGGGACAGAGGGTTCACCCCTCCACTTT
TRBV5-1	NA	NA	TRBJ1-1	CASSLVSMNTEAFF	TGCGCCAGCAGCTTGGTCAGTATGAACACTGAAGCTTTCTTT
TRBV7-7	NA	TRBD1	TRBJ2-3	CASSLTGAAADTQYF	TGTGCTAGCAGCTTGACAGGGGCGGCCGCAGATACGCAGTATTTT
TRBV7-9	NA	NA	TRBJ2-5	CASSLYSPQETQYF	TGTGCCAGCAGCTTATATAGTCCCCAAGAGACCCAGTACTTC
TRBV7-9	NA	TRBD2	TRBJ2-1	CASSLRLAGGPSYNEQFF	TGTGCCAGCAGCTTGCGACTAGCGGGAGGGCCCTCCTACAATGAGCAGTTCTTC
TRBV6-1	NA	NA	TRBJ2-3	CASSDSAGALDTQYF	TGTGCCAGCAGTGATTCGGCGGGGGCCCTAGATACGCAGTATTTT